This entry features one T cell receptor beta chain sequence. Original methodology: Reference gene primer amplification gave nucleated cell count estimates. The repertoire was sequenced with immunoSEQ multiplex PCR; TCRdb's copy has only in-frame clones and lacks some. V and J calls and clone size follow that table, whereas D and trimming were derived from the DNA. Here the sample spans about 210,000 clones, approximately 78% being singletons. These data originate in a study of blood T cell repertoires in COVID-19. Study-wide background: Italy, Spain and the United States were the sources of the convalescent and acute COVID-19 samples.

The CDR3 loop spans 13 amino acids. With 2 bases removed from V and 7 bases from J, the gap between germline ends came to 12 bases. The V gene's germline CDR1 is SGHNT and CDR2 YYREEE (reference sequence). Individuals drawn from about two dozen US areas were roughly 18 to 100 years old. This chain connects TRBV5-4 to TRBJ2-5; tentatively, D is TRBD2 (6 bases). This TCR was sampled from a man aged 35 to 55 who had recovered from COVID-19. The sequenced material came from PBMCs or T cells enriched from blood (not recorded which). The CDR3 DNA reads TGTGCCAGCAGCTTTGGAGGGAGTGGGACCCAGTACTTC. Translation: CASSFGGSGTQYF.